The 6 T cell receptor beta chains in this list originate from one sample, sequenced in a study of Graves' ophthalmopathy and Graves' hyperthyroidism. The study amplified TCR beta CDR3 regions using RNA transcripts. RT-PCR with HTBI primers came first, then second-round multiplex PCR. TCRdb itself ran the multiplex PCR reads through MiXCR, one entry per CDR3 protein. The data show 260,000 or so distinct CDR3 sequences, 45% to 55% seen once. Sequencing input: peripheral blood. These receptors all stem from an adult man with Graves' ophthalmopathy.

The chain recombines TRBV6-5 with TRBJ2-7; D is unresolved. The CDR3 runs to 11 residues. Germline values: CDR1 MNHEY, CDR2 SVGAGI. Trimming removed 9 bases from V and 6 bases from J, with 12 bases in between. The CDR3 coding sequence is TGTGCCAGACGGAGCTTGTGCGAGCAGTACTTC. Residues: CARRSLCEQYF.

This clonotype showed up just a few times. The V call is TRBV9, the J call TRBJ2-5; weak D call: TRBD1 (5 bases). Trimming took off 0 bases at V and 4 bases at J, with 13 bases between the two ends. CDR3 length: 15 residues. Germline V lookup: CDR1 SGDLS, CDR2 YYNGEE. The CDR3: CASSVGAQVVETQYF. The CDR3 region has the DNA TGTGCCAGCAGCGTAGGAGCACAGGTGGTAGAGACCCAGTACTTC. The full variable domain, its missing parts supplied by reference TRBV9 and TRBJ2-5, is DSGVTQTPKHLITATGQRVTLRCSPRSGDLSVYWYQQSLDQGLQFLIQYYNGEERAKGNILERFSAQQFPDLHSELNLSSLELGDSALYFCASSVGAQVVETQYFGPGTRLLVL.

This clonotype was counted ten times or more. The rearrangement uses TRBV2 and TRBJ1-6, with 7 bases aligning to TRBD1. Germline V gives CDR1 SNHLY, CDR2 FYNNEI. J lost 19 bases, V lost 6 bases, and 9 bases had no gene match. The CDR3 runs to 11 residues. The CDR3 spells CASRRVTGHHF. The DNA of the CDR3 is TGTGCCAGCAGGAGGGTGACAGGGCATCACTTT.

V usage is TRBV12-3 or TRBV12-4 and J usage is TRBJ1-2, with 7 bases fitting TRBD1. V trimming: 5 bases; J trimming: 0 bases; junction bases outside the gene matches: 9. The CDR3 totals 16 residues. CDR3 region: CASSAQGVKANYGYTF. In DNA, the CDR3 is TGTGCCAGCAGTGCCCAGGGGGTTAAGGCTAACTATGGCTACACCTTC.

This clonotype was observed a handful of times. This chain uses TRBV7-9 with TRBJ1-3; no reliable D call. CDR3 length: 13 amino acids. The V gene's germline CDR1 is SEHNR and CDR2 FQNEAQ (reference sequence). Trimming left V 7 bases short and J 4 bases short, with 11 bases between. The CDR3 loop is CASTLADGNTIYF. The CDR3 DNA follows: TGTGCCAGCACCCTGGCGGACGGAAACACCATATATTTT. The full variable domain, with the rest looked up from reference TRBV7-9 and TRBJ1-3, is DTGVSQNPRHKITKRGQNVTFRCDPISEHNRLYWYRQTLGQGPEFLTYFQNEAQLEKSRLLSDRFSAERPKGSFSTLEIQRTEQGDSAMYLCASTLADGNTIYFGEGSWLTVV.

In its sample, this clonotype was seen a few times. The chain combines TRBV29-1 with TRBJ2-7; D is perhaps TRBD1 or TRBD2 (5 bases each). CDR3 length equals 14 residues. V lost 3 bases to trimming and J lost 3 bases, with 15 bases between them. CDR1 SQVTM and CDR2 ANQGSEA come from the germline V gene. The CDR3 here is CSVEGEGRDYEQYF. The CDR3 DNA reads as TGCAGCGTTGAGGGGGAAGGGCGCGACTACGAGCAGTACTTC.